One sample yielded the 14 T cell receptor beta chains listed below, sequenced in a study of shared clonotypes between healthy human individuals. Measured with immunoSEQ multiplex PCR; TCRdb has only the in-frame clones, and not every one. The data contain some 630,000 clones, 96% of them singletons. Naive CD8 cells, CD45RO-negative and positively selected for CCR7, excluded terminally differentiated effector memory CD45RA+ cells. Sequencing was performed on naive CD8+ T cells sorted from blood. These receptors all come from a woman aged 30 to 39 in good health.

The CDR3 nucleotides are TGTGCCAGTAGTACTCAGACAGGGTACGAGCAGTACTTC. This sequence encodes CASSTQTGYEQYF. J is TRBJ2-7 and V is TRBV19; 7 positions match TRBD1. The ends lost 4 bases at V and 4 bases at J; junction bases unmatched: 4. Germline V gene data show CDR1 as LNHDA and CDR2 as SQIVND (reference sequence). The CDR3 extends over 13 amino acids. The complete variable domain, with remaining parts taken from reference TRBV19 and TRBJ2-7, reads DGGITQSPKYLFRKEGQNVTLSCEQNLNHDAMYWYRQDPGQGLRLIYYSQIVNDFQKGDIAEGYSVSREKKESFPLTVTSAQKNPTAFYLCASSTQTGYEQYFGPGTRLTVT.

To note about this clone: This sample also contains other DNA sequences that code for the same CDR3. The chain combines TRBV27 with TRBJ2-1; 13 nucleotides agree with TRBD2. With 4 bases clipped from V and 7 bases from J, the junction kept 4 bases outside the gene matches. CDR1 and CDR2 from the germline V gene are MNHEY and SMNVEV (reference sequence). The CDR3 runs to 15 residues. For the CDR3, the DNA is TGTGCCAGCAGTTCCGGGACTAGCGGGAATAATGAGCAGTTCTTC. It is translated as CASSSGTSGNNEQFF.

The CDR3 nucleotides read TGTGCCAGCACCCCTAGCGGGAGAACAGATACGCAGTATTTT. It translates to CASTPSGRTDTQYF. The chain combines TRBV7-9 with TRBJ2-3, with 10 nucleotides matching TRBD2. Per the germline V gene, CDR1 is SEHNR and CDR2 is FQNEAQ (reference sequence). The CDR3 extends over 14 amino acids. Trimming removed 7 bases from V and 3 bases from J; junction bases left unmatched: 4.

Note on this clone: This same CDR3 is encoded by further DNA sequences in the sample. CDR3 protein: CASSFQGNTEAFF. The CDR3 DNA reads TGTGCCAGCAGTTTTCAGGGGAACACTGAAGCTTTCTTT. The chain couples TRBV28 to TRBJ1-1; D may be TRBD1 (5 bases). The CDR3 length is 13 residues. The germline CDR1 and CDR2 sequences are MDHEN and SYDVKM. V was pared by 3 bases and J by 1 base, with 6 bases between.

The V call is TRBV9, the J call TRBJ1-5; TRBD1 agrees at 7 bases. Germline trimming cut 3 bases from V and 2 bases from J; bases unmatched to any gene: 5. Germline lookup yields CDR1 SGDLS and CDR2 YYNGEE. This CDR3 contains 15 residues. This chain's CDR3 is CASSGGGAGNQPQHF. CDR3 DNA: TGTGCCAGCAGCGGAGGGGGCGCCGGCAATCAGCCCCAGCATTTT.

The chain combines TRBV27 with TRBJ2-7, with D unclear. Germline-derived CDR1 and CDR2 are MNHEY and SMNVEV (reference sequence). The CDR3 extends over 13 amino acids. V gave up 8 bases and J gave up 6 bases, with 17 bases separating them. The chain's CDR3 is CASGWTSTSEQYF. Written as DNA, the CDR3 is TGTGCCAGCGGTTGGACGTCCACCAGCGAGCAGTACTTC.

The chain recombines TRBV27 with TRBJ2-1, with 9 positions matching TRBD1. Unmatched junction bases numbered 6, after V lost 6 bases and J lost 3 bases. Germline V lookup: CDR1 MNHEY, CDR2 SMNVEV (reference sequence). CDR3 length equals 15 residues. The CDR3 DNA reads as TGTGCCAGCAGGCATCCGACAGGGGGCTACAATGAGCAGTTCTTC. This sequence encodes CASRHPTGGYNEQFF.

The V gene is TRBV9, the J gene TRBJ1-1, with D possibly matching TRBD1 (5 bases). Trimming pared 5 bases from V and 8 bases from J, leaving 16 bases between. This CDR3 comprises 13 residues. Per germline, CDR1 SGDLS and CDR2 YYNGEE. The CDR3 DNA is TGTGCCAGCAGTGACATTGCAGGGAGCGAAGCTTTCTTT. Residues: CASSDIAGSEAFF.

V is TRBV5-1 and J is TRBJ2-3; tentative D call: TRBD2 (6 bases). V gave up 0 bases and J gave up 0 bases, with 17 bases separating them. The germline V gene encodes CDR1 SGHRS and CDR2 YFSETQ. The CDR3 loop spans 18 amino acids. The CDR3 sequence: CASSLGRERSLSTDTQYF. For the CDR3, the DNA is TGCGCCAGCAGCTTGGGGAGGGAGCGGTCCTTGAGCACAGATACGCAGTATTTT. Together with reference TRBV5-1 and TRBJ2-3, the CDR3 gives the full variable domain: KAGVTQTPRYLIKTRGQQVTLSCSPISGHRSVSWYQQTPGQGLQFLFEYFSETQRNKGNFPGRFSGRQFSNSRSEMNVSTLELGDSALYLCASSLGRERSLSTDTQYFGPGTRLTVL.

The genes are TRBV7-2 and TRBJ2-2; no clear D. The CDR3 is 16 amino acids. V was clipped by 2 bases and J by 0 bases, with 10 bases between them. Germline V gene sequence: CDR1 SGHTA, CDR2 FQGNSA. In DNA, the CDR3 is TGTGCCAGCAGCTTATATTTGCGCACGAACACCGGGGAGCTGTTTTTT. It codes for CASSLYLRTNTGELFF.

The DNA of the CDR3 is TGTGCCACCAGCAGTATCCTCGGCCGGGAGACGGGTTTGGTGGAGACCCAGTACTTC. As protein: CATSSILGRETGLVETQYF. This sequence joins TRBV15 and TRBJ2-5; possible D gene TRBD2, 6 bases. CDR3 length equals 19 residues. The V end lost 3 bases, the J end lost 5 bases, and 28 bases lay between the germline ends. The germline V gene encodes CDR1 LNHNV and CDR2 YYDKDF (reference sequence).

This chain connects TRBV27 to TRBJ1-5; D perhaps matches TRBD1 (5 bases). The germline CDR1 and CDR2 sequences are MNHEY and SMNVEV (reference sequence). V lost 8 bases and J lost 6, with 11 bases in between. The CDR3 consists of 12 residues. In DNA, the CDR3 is TGTGCCAGCTCTCAGGGTTCTCAGCCCCAGCATTTT. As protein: CASSQGSQPQHF.

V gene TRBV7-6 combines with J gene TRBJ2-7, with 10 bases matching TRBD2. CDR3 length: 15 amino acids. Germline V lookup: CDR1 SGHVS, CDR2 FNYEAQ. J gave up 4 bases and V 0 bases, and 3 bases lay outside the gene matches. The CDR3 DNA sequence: TGTGCCAGCAGCTTAGCGGGAGCGGGAGGGTACGAGCAGTACTTC. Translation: CASSLAGAGGYEQYF. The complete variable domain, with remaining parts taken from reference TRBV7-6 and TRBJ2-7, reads GAGVSQSPRYKVTKRGQDVALRCDPISGHVSLYWYRQALGQGPEFLTYFNYEAQQDKSGLPNDRFSAERPEGSISTLTIQRTEQRDSAMYRCASSLAGAGGYEQYFGPGTRLTVT.

CDR3 bases: TGTGCCAGCAGCTCCCTGACCAGATACAGGGGTGATCGGTACAATGAGCAGTTCTTC. It yields the protein CASSSLTRYRGDRYNEQFF. The chain joins TRBV5-8 to TRBJ2-1; the match to TRBD1 covers 7 bases. V shed 3 bases and J 4 bases; nucleotides not matched to a gene: 19. This CDR3 spans 19 amino acids. Germline values: CDR1 SGHTS, CDR2 YDEGEE.